Presented here are 5 T cell receptor beta chains from one specimen sequenced in a study of T cell responses to AZD1222 COVID-19 vaccine. Generated by immunoSEQ multiplex PCR, the TCRdb table keeps only in-frame clones and is missing some. The sample lists some 110,000 clones; over 80% were seen once. Sequencing used peripheral blood, obtained on day 0 of AZD1222 vaccination. Receptors originate from an adult in good health.

The chain has TRBV5-4 and TRBJ1-1, with D tentatively TRBD1 (6 bases). Germline CDR1 is SGHNT and CDR2 is YYREEE (reference sequence). CDR3 length equals 15 residues. Deletions cut 6 bases from V and 5 bases from J, with 20 bases between. CDR3 bases: TGTGCCAGCACTTCAAACAGGGAAGGGAAAACTGAAGCTTTCTTT. Protein product: CASTSNREGKTEAFF.

The gene calls are TRBV5-4 and TRBJ2-7; D possibly matches TRBD1 or TRBD2 (6 bases each). Germline V gene lookup returns CDR1 SGHNT and CDR2 YYREEE (reference sequence). The germline V and J ends were trimmed by 1 base and 4 bases, with 12 bases remaining between them. The CDR3 length is 14 residues. CDR3 bases: TGTGCCAGCAGCTTGAACGGGGGCTTATACGAGCAGTACTTC. Translating gives CASSLNGGLYEQYF.

This clone has just one count. The chain links TRBV4-2 to TRBJ1-1, with D uncertain. The germline gives CDR1 LGHNA, CDR2 YNFKEQ. Trimming took off 0 bases at V and 0 bases at J, with 11 bases between the two ends. The CDR3 runs to 16 residues. CDR3 DNA: TGTGCCAGCAGCCAAGAATCCAGGCCGTTGAACACTGAAGCTTTCTTT. This gives the protein CASSQESRPLNTEAFF.

The chain couples TRBV29-1 to TRBJ2-5, with D unclear. TRBJ2-7 explains the end of the DNA better; the J call may be wrong. This CDR3 has 11 residues. CDR1 is SQVTM, CDR2 ANQGSEA, per germline. The CDR3 DNA follows: TGCAGCACCTGGAATGGCTACGAGCAGTACTTC. It specifies CSTWNGYEQYF.

A word on this clone: This sample also contains other DNA sequences that code for the same CDR3. This chain uses TRBV4-3 with TRBJ2-1; D call uncertain. The CDR3 covers 13 residues. Germline V gives CDR1 LGHNA, CDR2 YSLEER. Trimming removed 3 bases from V and 4 bases from J, with 7 bases in between. CDR3: CASSQQEYNEQFF. The CDR3 bases are TGCGCCAGCAGCCAGCAGGAATACAATGAGCAGTTCTTC.